This TCR beta chain was sequenced in a study of control samples from healthy donors and cancer patients. The CDR3 length is 16 residues. After removal of 5 bases from V and 1 base from J, the junction contained 4 bases not matched to a gene. From germline, CDR1 is SGHTA and CDR2 FQGNSA. The method was immunoSEQ multiplex PCR; TCRdb's version includes in-frame clones alone and lacks a portion of them. This sample has around 94,000 clones, with around 83% found just once. The chain couples TRBV7-2 to TRBJ2-2; 10 bases line up with TRBD1. Material: blood. The receptor was isolated from a woman between 45 and 60 years old in good health. This CDR3 reads CASSQTGGGNTGELFF. CDR3 DNA sequence: TGTGCCAGCAGCCAGACAGGGGGCGGGAACACCGGGGAGCTGTTTTTT.